Listed here is a single T cell receptor (beta chain). The V gene's germline CDR1 is SGHRS and CDR2 YFSETQ. The CDR3 consists of 16 residues. V was cut by 2 bases and J by 1 base, with 13 bases left in between. Assay used: immunoSEQ multiplex PCR; TCRdb lists only in-frame clones, some missing. Of 200,000 or so clones listed, over 80% are singletons. The data originate from a study of T cell responses to AZD1222 COVID-19 vaccine. Study as a whole: Combined were second doses at about 4 or about 12 weeks.

Source: peripheral blood, taken on day 0 of AZD1222 vaccination. The TCR originated in an adult in good health. The chain links TRBV5-1 to TRBJ1-5; possible D gene TRBD1, 6 bases. DNA of the CDR3: TGCGCCAGCAGCTTATTACCTACAGGGAGCAATCAGCCCCAGCATTTT. This gives the protein CASSLLPTGSNQPQHF.